Below, 30 T cell receptor beta chains from the same sample are listed, as sequenced in a study of tumor-infiltrating lymphocytes in primary liver carcinoma. Bulk tissue was left unsorted, and RNA and DNA were co-extracted from about 20-30 mg of it. From about 490 ng of total RNA, TCR beta-specific cDNA was reverse-transcribed using a constant-region primer. Libraries covering TCR beta were generated through three nested multiplex PCR rounds (using a slightly modified ARM-PCR). The first two PCR rounds used TRBV1-TRBV30 forward primers with a C-beta reverse primer, approximately 11 cycles each. TCRdb re-analysed the multiplex PCR reads in MiXCR, keeping a single row per CDR3 protein. The sample shows about 190,000 distinct CDR3 sequences, roughly 80% of them seen only once. Sequencing used tumor tissue from primary liver carcinoma. The receptors stem from a man aged 35-49 years with primary liver carcinoma and hepatitis B virus infection.

About this clonotype itself: The junction differs from germline at one of its ends, possibly a read error. The rearrangement uses TRBV11-1 and TRBJ2-6, with no clear D. In germline, CDR1 is SGHAT, CDR2 FQDESV (reference sequence). There are 15 residues in the CDR3. The CDR3 region is CASSLGRAGVNVLTF. In DNA, the CDR3 is TGTGCTAGTAGCTTGGGCCGAGCTGGGGTCAACGTCCTGACTTTC.

About this clonotype itself: Its ends do not fully match the called genes, so a read error is possible. The chain combines TRBV11-2 with TRBJ2-7; D is possibly TRBD2 (6 bases). Germline lookup yields CDR1 SGHAT and CDR2 FQNNGV. This CDR3 region has 15 residues. The CDR3 DNA sequence: TGTGTCAACAGCTTACGATGGACGGGGGAAAACGAGCAGTACTTT. Translating it yields CVNSLRWTGENEQYF.

In regard to this clonotype: Germline is not matched at one junction end, which may reflect a read error. The chain joins TRBV7-9 to TRBJ1-5; D is unresolved. The CDR3 has 14 amino acids. The germline V gene has CDR1 SEHNR and CDR2 FQNEAQ (reference sequence). The CDR3 sequence is CANSFGQADQPQHF. The CDR3 nucleotides are TGTGCCAACAGCTTCGGCCAGGCGGATCAGCCCCAGCATTTT.

Points on this clonotype: This CDR3 is missing its conserved last phenylalanine or tryptophan, likely due to a read error. The chain links TRBV29-1 to TRBJ2-2; 8 bases are a match to TRBD2. Germline V CDR1 and CDR2: SQVTM, ANQGSEA. The CDR3 has 15 amino acids. V gave up 7 bases and J gave up 0 bases; unmatched junction bases: 7. Here the CDR3 DNA reads TGCAGCGATGAGACTAGCGCGGCGAACACCGGGGAGCTGTTTTTA. Protein: CSDETSAANTGELFL.

A single count supports this clonotype. Germline is not matched at one junction end, which may reflect a read error. The chain recombines TRBV6-1 with TRBJ2-3; no reliable D call. The CDR3 loop spans 15 amino acids. Germline-derived CDR1 and CDR2 are MNHNS and SASEGT. The CDR3 nucleotides read TGTGCCATCAGTGAAGGTAGCTGGCCCGCAGATACGCAATATTTT. Translation: CAISEGSWPADTQYF.

About this clonotype: The junction departs from the called germline gene at one end, perhaps through a read error. V is TRBV29-1 and J is TRBJ2-1; 12 bases line up with TRBD1. The CDR3 has 15 residues. Germline V gene lookup returns CDR1 SQVTM and CDR2 ANQGSEA. The CDR3 is CSVEFGTGGFYELFF. In nucleotides, the CDR3 is TGCAGCGTTGAGTTTGGGACAGGGGGCTTTTATGAGCTGTTCTTT.

Notes on this clonotype: This clone may be a read error of a much larger clone one base away. The chain is built from TRBV2 and TRBJ1-1; no reliable D call. Trimming removed 5 bases from V and 0 bases from J, with 13 bases in between. Per the germline V gene, CDR1 is SNHLY and CDR2 is FYNNEI. CDR3 length equals 15 residues. The CDR3, as DNA: TGTGCCAGCAGTTTCCTTGGATCTGTGAACACTGAAGCTTTCTTT. Translation: CASSFLGSVNTEAFF. Variable domain in full (rest from reference TRBV2 and TRBJ1-1): EPEVTQTPSHQVTQMGQEVILRCVPISNHLYFYWYRQILGQKVEFLVSFYNNEISEKSEIFDDQFSVERPDGSNFTLKIRSTKLEDSAMYFCASSFLGSVNTEAFFGQGTRLTVV.

This chain joins TRBV12-3 or TRBV12-4 and TRBJ1-4; D is unclear. The CDR3 covers 14 residues. V was shortened by 2 bases and J by 15 bases, with 19 bases between the two germline ends. The CDR3 region has the DNA TGTGCCAGCAGTTTAAGTGGGGTTGGTGAAGAAGTGTTTTTT. It is translated as CASSLSGVGEEVFF.

For this clonotype: An end of the junction does not agree with germline; a read error may underlie this. CDR3 protein: CAGSLGTGERETQYF. CDR3 DNA sequence: TGTGCCGGCAGTCTCGGGACAGGGGAAAGAGAGACCCAGTACTTC. J is TRBJ2-5 and V is TRBV11-3, with 10 positions matching TRBD1. The V gene's germline CDR1 is SGHNT and CDR2 YENEEA. The CDR3 sequence is 15 residues long.

This clonotype was observed many times. This chain links TRBV4-2 with TRBJ2-1; the match to TRBD2 covers 9 bases. The CDR3 sequence is 14 residues long. CDR1 LGHNA and CDR2 YNFKEQ come from the germline V gene. After removal of 9 bases from V and 6 bases from J, the junction contained 9 bases not matched to a gene. CDR3 region: CASTTSSGINEQFF. CDR3 DNA sequence: TGTGCCAGTACCACGTCTAGCGGGATCAATGAGCAGTTCTTC.

On this clonotype itself: Since the CDR3 does not end with the conserved phenylalanine or tryptophan, this likely comes from a read error. The rearrangement links TRBV29-1 to TRBJ2-1, with 11 bases lining up with TRBD2. J gave up 5 bases and V 6 bases, and 6 bases lay outside the gene matches. This CDR3 has 14 residues. In germline, CDR1 is SQVTM, CDR2 ANQGSEA. As DNA, the CDR3 is TGCAGCGTGTTGACTAGCGGGATGGACAATGAGCAGTTCTAC. Protein sequence: CSVLTSGMDNEQFY.

For this clonotype: The junction differs from germline at one of its ends, possibly a read error. The chain carries TRBV6-1 and TRBJ2-7; tentatively, D is TRBD1 or TRBD2 (5 bases each). In germline, CDR1 is MNHNS, CDR2 SASEGT. The CDR3 has 15 amino acids. CDR3 DNA sequence: TGTGCCAGCAGTGAAGGGGACGGAGGATTCTACGAGCAATACTTC. Amino acid sequence: CASSEGDGGFYEQYF.

For this clonotype: This may arise from a read error, as a much more abundant clone is one base away. The chain couples TRBV21-1 to TRBJ2-3; the DNA was not used to check the table's D call, TRBD2. TRBV21-1 is flagged as a pseudogene. This CDR3 contains 15 residues. CDR3 DNA: TGTACCAGCATCCTTATAGCGGAGCGCACAGATACGCAGTATTTT. Translating gives CTSILIAERTDTQYF.

As for this clonotype: At one of its ends the junction is not consistent with the germline gene, which may arise from a read error. This chain links TRBV11-1 with TRBJ2-3; tentatively, D is TRBD1 or TRBD2 (5 bases each). Germline CDR1 and CDR2: SGHAT and FQDESV (reference sequence). The CDR3 has 19 amino acids. The CDR3 nucleotides read TGTGTCAGCAGCTCTGGGGGAAGCTCTGTTGGAGGCCGCACAGATACGCGGTATTTT. This translates into CVSSSGGSSVGGRTDTRYF.

This clonotype was observed once. A read error may account for a junction end that differs from germline. This chain uses TRBV29-1 with TRBJ2-3, with D perhaps TRBD2 (6 bases). The germline CDR1 and CDR2 sequences are SQVTM and ANQGSEA. This CDR3 comprises 12 residues. This CDR3 is CSAMLGGDMQYF. The CDR3 nucleotides are TGCAGCGCGATGTTGGGGGGAGATATGCAGTATTTT.

With regard to this clonotype: An end of the junction does not agree with germline; a read error may underlie this. The chain uses TRBV12-3 or TRBV12-4 and TRBJ1-1; no clear D gene. The CDR3 contains 13 residues. As DNA, the CDR3 is TGTGGCAGCGGGATTCGAATTAACACTGAAGCTTTCTTT. Translated: CGSGIRINTEAFF.

With regard to this clonotype: As the CDR3 is not closed by the conserved phenylalanine or tryptophan, this likely results from a read error. It is unclear where the CDR3 begins or ends on the DNA, so no DNA is shown, and the CDR3 is as TCRdb lists it. The chain is built from TRBV6-5 and TRBJ1-6; the table's D call, TRBD1, has no DNA check behind it. Counting both end residues, the CDR3 totals 18 amino acids. Germline V lookup: CDR1 MNHEY, CDR2 SVGAGI. CDR3 sequence: CASSYAIPGEGHNSSLHY.

With regard to this clonotype: The conserved final phenylalanine or tryptophan is absent from the CDR3, which likely points to a read error. The chain couples TRBV5-4 to TRBJ2-3; 7 bases are a match to TRBD2. This CDR3 comprises 14 residues. Germline V gene data show CDR1 as SGHNT and CDR2 as YYREEE (reference sequence). V lost 8 bases and J lost 5; bases outside the gene matches: 11. CDR3 sequence reads: CASSLGTIGDTQYL. CDR3 DNA sequence: TGTGCCAGTAGTCTGGGGACTATCGGAGATACGCAGTATCTT.

The V call is TRBV5-6, the J call TRBJ1-1, with D possibly being TRBD1 (5 bases). The V gene's germline CDR1 is SGHDT and CDR2 YYEEEE. The CDR3 totals 16 residues. Trimming pared 4 bases from V and 4 bases from J, leaving 20 bases between. For the CDR3, the DNA is TGTGCCAGCAGCGCGACAGATCTCCGTTTGATCACTGAAGCTTTCTTT. Amino acid sequence: CASSATDLRLITEAFF.

To note about this clonotype: Compared with germline, one end of the junction differs, possibly owing to a read error. The chain couples TRBV11-1 to TRBJ2-1, with 9 nucleotides matching TRBD1. Per the germline V gene, CDR1 is SGHAT and CDR2 is FQDESV (reference sequence). The CDR3 totals 16 residues. This CDR3 reads CASNLWDRASYNEQFF. CDR3 in DNA: TGTGCCAGCAACTTATGGGACAGGGCCTCCTACAATGAGCAGTTCTTC.

Note on this clonotype: One junction end does not reproduce the germline sequence, and a read error may be involved. The chain combines TRBV12-3 or TRBV12-4 with TRBJ2-3; 9 bases are shared with TRBD1. The CDR3 contains 15 residues. The CDR3 spells CPSSWDRDGSNTQYF. In DNA, the CDR3 is TGTCCCAGCAGTTGGGACAGGGATGGATCAAATACGCAGTATTTT.

Of note for this clonotype: One end of the junction fails to match germline, which may point to a read error. The chain is built from TRBV29-1 and TRBJ2-7; D uncertain. The CDR3 contains 16 residues. Germline loops: CDR1 SQVTM, CDR2 ANQGSEA. The CDR3 DNA follows: TGCAGCGCCATGACAACTGAGACCGGTACTCCCTACGAGCTGTACTTC. It is translated as CSAMTTETGTPYELYF.

This clonotype was observed a handful of times. The genes are TRBV12-3 or TRBV12-4 and TRBJ1-1; no reliable D call. The CDR3 covers 14 residues. The CDR3 loop reads CTNSSSDANTEAFF. Here the CDR3 DNA reads TGTACCAACAGCTCTTCCGATGCGAATACTGAAGCTTTCTTT.

For this clonotype: One end of the junction fails to match germline, which may point to a read error. The CDR3 bases are TGCGCCAGCAGCCCCATGGACTATAAAGAGACCCAGTACTTT. It encodes CASSPMDYKETQYF. V and J are TRBV4-1 and TRBJ2-5, with D possibly being TRBD2 (6 bases). The CDR3 runs 14 residues. Germline V lookup: CDR1 MGHRA, CDR2 YSYEKL.

The chain uses TRBV29-1 and TRBJ2-7; D perhaps matches TRBD1 (6 bases). Trimming left V 7 bases short and J 9 bases short, with 19 bases between. The CDR3 is 12 residues long. The germline gives CDR1 SQVTM, CDR2 ANQGSEA. The CDR3 reads CSGTAHGGGQYF. Here the CDR3 DNA reads TGCAGCGGAACAGCCCATGGGGGCGGGCAGTACTTC.

On this clonotype itself: Since the CDR3 does not end with the conserved phenylalanine or tryptophan, this likely comes from a read error. The V call is TRBV11-2, the J call TRBJ2-7; D is perhaps TRBD1 (5 bases). The CDR3 covers 15 residues. V lost 7 bases and J 6 bases, leaving 22 bases between the germline ends. Germline CDR1 and CDR2: SGHAT and FQNNGV. For the CDR3, the DNA is TGTGCCAGCAACTCCGGACACCTTTACGCGCGCGAGCAGTACCTC. Protein sequence: CASNSGHLYAREQYL.

This chain uses TRBV5-1 with TRBJ2-5; D might be TRBD2 (6 bases). The CDR3 spans 14 residues. V gave up 2 bases and J gave up 5 bases, with 13 bases separating them. Per the germline V gene, CDR1 is SGHRS and CDR2 is YFSETQ. CDR3: CASSFRDGGETQYF. CDR3 nucleotide sequence: TGCGCCAGCAGCTTCCGGGACGGGGGTGAGACCCAGTACTTC. Supplemented by reference TRBV5-1 and TRBJ2-5, the full variable domain reads KAGVTQTPRYLIKTRGQQVTLSCSPISGHRSVSWYQQTPGQGLQFLFEYFSETQRNKGNFPGRFSGRQFSNSRSEMNVSTLELGDSALYLCASSFRDGGETQYFGPGTRLLVL.

In the case of this clonotype: The junction does not match germline at one end; this may be a read error. The chain joins TRBV6-5 to TRBJ2-6, with D perhaps TRBD1 or TRBD2 (5 bases each). Germline assignment: CDR1 MNHEY and CDR2 SVGAGI. The CDR3 has 17 amino acids. The CDR3 DNA reads TGTGCCAGCAGTTACGGAGGCGGTTCCTCTGGGACCAACGTTCTGACTTTC. Translated, it gives CASSYGGGSSGTNVLTF.

Note on this clonotype: One end of the junction does not line up with germline, which may come from a read error. The chain uses TRBV10-3 and TRBJ2-2; TRBD1 is a possible D gene (6 bases). Germline CDR1 reads ENHRY; CDR2 reads SYGVKD. The CDR3 length is 15 residues. CDR3 amino acids: CAIREQQGNTGELFF. The CDR3 DNA reads TGTGCTATCAGAGAGCAACAGGGGAACACCGGGGAGCTGTTTTTT.

As for this clonotype: One end of the junction fails to match germline, which may point to a read error. The genes are TRBV14 and TRBJ2-7, with 7 bases matching TRBD1. Germline V gene lookup returns CDR1 SGHDN and CDR2 FVKESK. This CDR3 is built from 14 residues. The CDR3: CAGSRRQGVIRQYF. The CDR3 DNA reads TGTGCCGGCAGCCGGAGACAGGGAGTCATCCGGCAGTATTTC.